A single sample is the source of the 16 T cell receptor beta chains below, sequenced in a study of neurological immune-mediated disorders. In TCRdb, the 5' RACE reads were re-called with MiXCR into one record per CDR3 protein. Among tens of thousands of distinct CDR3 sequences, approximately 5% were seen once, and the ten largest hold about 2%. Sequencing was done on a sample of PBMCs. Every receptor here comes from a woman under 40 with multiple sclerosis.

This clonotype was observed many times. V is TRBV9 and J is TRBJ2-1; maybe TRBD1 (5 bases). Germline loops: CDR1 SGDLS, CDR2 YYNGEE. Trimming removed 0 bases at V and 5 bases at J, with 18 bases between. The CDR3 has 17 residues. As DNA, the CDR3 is TGTGCCAGCAGCGTAGAAGGTGGTGGGGCCATAAACAATGAGCAGTTCTTC. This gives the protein CASSVEGGGAINNEQFF.

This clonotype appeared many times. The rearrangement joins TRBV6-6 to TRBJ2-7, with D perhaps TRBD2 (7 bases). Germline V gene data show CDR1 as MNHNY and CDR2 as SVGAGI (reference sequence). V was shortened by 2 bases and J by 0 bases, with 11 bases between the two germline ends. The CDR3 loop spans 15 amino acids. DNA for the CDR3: TGTGCCAGCAGTTACGGGCGGGGGCACTCCTACGAGCAGTACTTC. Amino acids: CASSYGRGHSYEQYF.

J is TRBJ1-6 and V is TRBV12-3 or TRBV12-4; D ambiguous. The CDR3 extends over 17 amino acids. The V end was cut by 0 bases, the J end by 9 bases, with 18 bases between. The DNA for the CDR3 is TGTGCCAGCAGTTTAGCGCTAACCGGGAGTGCGGTTTCACCCCTCCACTTT. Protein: CASSLALTGSAVSPLHF.

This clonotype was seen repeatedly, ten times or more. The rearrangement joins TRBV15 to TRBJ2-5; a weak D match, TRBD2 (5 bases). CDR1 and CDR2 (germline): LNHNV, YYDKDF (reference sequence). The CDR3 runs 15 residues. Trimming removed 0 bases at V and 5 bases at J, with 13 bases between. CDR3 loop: CATSRDSVERETQYF. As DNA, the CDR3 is TGTGCCACCAGCAGAGATAGCGTTGAGAGGGAGACCCAGTACTTC.

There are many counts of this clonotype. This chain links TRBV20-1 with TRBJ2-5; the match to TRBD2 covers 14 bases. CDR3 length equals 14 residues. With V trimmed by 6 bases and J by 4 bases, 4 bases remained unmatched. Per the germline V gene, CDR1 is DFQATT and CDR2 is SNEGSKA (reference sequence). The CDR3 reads CSAIGTSGRETQYF. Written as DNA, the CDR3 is TGCAGTGCCATTGGGACTAGCGGGAGAGAGACCCAGTACTTC.

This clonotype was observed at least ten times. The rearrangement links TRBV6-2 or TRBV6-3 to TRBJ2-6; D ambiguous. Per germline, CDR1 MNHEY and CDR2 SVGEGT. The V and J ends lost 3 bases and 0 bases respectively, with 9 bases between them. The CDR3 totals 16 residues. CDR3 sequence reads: CASSYSGISGANVLTF. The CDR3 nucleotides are TGTGCCAGCAGTTATTCAGGCATCTCTGGGGCCAACGTCCTGACTTTC.

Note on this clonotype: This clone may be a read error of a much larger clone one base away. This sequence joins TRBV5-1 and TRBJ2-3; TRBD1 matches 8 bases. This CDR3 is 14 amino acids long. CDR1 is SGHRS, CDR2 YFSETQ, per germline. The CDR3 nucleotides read TGCGCCAGCAGTCGACAGGGGCGCACAGATAAGCAGTATTTT. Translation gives CASSRQGRTDKQYF.

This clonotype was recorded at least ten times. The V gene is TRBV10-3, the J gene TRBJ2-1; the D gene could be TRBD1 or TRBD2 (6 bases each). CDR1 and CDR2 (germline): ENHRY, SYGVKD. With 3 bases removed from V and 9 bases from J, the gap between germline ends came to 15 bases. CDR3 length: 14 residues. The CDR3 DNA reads TGTGCCATCAGTGACCCCCTTGGGGGGCCTGAGCAGTTCTTC. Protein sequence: CAISDPLGGPEQFF.

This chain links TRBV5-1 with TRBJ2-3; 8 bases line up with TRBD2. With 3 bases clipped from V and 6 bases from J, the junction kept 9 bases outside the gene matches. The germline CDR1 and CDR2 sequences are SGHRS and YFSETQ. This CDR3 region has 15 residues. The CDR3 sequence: CASSSGLVGVDTQYF. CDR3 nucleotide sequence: TGCGCCAGCAGCTCGGGACTAGTGGGGGTTGATACGCAGTATTTT.

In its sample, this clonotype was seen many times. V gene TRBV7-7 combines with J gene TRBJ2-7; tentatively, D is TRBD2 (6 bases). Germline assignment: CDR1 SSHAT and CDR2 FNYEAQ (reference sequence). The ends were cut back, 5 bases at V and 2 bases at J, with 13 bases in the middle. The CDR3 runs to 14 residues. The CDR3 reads CASSIRLGAYEQYF. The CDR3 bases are TGTGCCAGCAGCATACGACTAGGCGCCTACGAGCAGTACTTC.

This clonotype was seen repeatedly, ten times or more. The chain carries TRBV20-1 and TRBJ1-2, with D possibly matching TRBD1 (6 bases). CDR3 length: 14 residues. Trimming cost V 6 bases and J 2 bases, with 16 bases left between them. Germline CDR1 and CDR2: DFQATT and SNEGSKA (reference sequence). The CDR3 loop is CSATTGNLNYGYTF. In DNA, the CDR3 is TGCAGTGCCACCACAGGGAACTTAAACTATGGCTACACCTTC.

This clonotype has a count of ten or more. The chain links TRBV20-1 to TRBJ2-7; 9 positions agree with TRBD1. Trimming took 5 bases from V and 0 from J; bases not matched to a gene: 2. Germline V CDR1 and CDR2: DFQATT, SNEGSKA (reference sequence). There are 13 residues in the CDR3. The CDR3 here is CSARDRVSYEQYF. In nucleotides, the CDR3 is TGCAGTGCTCGGGACAGGGTCTCCTACGAGCAGTACTTC.

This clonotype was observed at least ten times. The chain's CDR3 is CASSMGTSGAGGDEQYF. CDR3 DNA sequence: TGTGCCAGCAGCATGGGGACCTCAGGAGCGGGGGGCGACGAGCAGTACTTC. V and J are TRBV5-5 and TRBJ2-7; 9 nucleotides match TRBD2. J lost 5 bases, V lost 4 bases, and 16 bases had no gene match. The CDR3 is 17 amino acids. Germline CDR1 is SGHKS and CDR2 is YYEKEE (reference sequence).

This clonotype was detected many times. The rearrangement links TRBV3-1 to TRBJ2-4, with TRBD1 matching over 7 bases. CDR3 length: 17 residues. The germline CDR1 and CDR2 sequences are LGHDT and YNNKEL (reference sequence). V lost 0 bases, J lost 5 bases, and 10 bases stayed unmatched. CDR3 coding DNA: TGTGCCAGCAGCCAAGATTACGGGCAGGGGGTCCAAAACATTCAGTACTTC. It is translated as CASSQDYGQGVQNIQYF.

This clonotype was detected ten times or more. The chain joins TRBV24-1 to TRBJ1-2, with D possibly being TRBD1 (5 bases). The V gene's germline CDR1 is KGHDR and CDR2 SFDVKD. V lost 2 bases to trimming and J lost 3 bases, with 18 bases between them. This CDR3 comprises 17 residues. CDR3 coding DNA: TGTGCCACCAGTGATTCCCAAAATGATCCGGGGGACTATGGCTACACCTTC. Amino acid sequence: CATSDSQNDPGDYGYTF.

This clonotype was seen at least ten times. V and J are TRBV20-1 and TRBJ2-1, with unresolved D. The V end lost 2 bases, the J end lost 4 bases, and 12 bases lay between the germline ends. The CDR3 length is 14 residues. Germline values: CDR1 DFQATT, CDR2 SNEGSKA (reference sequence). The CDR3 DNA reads TGCAGTGCTAGAATCCGGGTAGGATACAATGAGCAGTTCTTC. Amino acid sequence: CSARIRVGYNEQFF.